This record covers a single T cell receptor beta chain. Which antigen it targets is not known. Base-call qualities are not available, and no considerably larger clone is one nucleotide away. This sample was included in a study of cytomegalovirus exposure and HLA in healthy donors (dated by TCRdb to the late 2010s). Notes on the research overall: A later analysis indicated that the roughly 120 validation repertoires were generated on the platform also employed for the 670 or so repertoires of the first cohort. To predict cytomegalovirus infection status, the study brought together high-throughput TCR immunosequencing, statistical association of individual TCRs with disease status, and machine learning. A separate validation cohort of 100 to 150 different subjects was used in addition to the roughly 620-subject first cohort. The study was designed to test whether signatures of past pathogen exposure could be identified by cataloging public T cell receptors.

Libraries were prepared through the immunoSEQ multiplex PCR assay. The original methods were these. A statistical classification framework was developed to diagnose cytomegalovirus status using the catalog of TCR beta chain sequences. TCRdb's version of the immuneACCESS table is confined to in-frame rearrangements and falls short of the full clone set. An unresolved V gene accounts for under half of the shortfall where checked; the remainder is of unknown origin. V and J calls and clone size come straight from that table; D and trimming were deduced from the DNA. For this sample there are about 360,000 clones; just over 85% appear just once. The biggest ten clones account for roughly 0.75% of the sample. The study at large found these results: It was suggested by the authors that the approach could potentially be generalized to other disease states and immunological phenotypes. Subsequent analysis determined that TCRs grouped into clusters in the first cohort also showed a tendency toward co-occurrence across the roughly 120 validation repertoires, and roughly 94% of cluster scores exceeded 0. Most TCR sequences were seen in very few donors, while some public TCRs were found in many individuals. The classifier was reported to diagnose cytomegalovirus status with high specificity and sensitivity in both the original cohort and the validation cohort. Three of the identified cytomegalovirus-associated TCR beta chains were confirmed in vitro to be specific for cytomegalovirus antigens. A total of 164 TCR beta chains were listed by the study as associated with cytomegalovirus. A later analysis lacked HLA typing for the validation cohort, so it scored co-occurrence in that cohort across all 120 repertoires.

Separate from the approximately 700-subject first cohort, the validation cohort of 90 to 150 subjects was the group to which the donors belonged. V is trimmed back by 3 bases and J by 6 bases, and the junction contains 7 bases that no gene match accounts for. The CDR3 sequence holds 15 residues, the cysteine and phenylalanine included. Just the 45-base CDR3 DNA is kept, in frame starting at base 1. The germline V gene (reference sequence) gives CDR1 as LNHNV and CDR2 as YYDKDF. The chain is assembled from TRBV15 and TRBJ2-2; TRBD1 fits 7 bases in the junction. The sample was PBMCs. The receptor comes from a woman in her late teens or twenties in good health and CMV-seronegative. At the DNA level, the sequence is TGTGCCACCAGCAGCAACGGACAGGCCTCCGGGGAGCTGTTTTTT. Its protein product is CATSSNGQASGELFF.